A selection of T cell receptor beta chains follows, all from one sample in a study of T cell repertoires in cytomegalovirus infection. These receptors are not linked to any known antigen. From the reads, TCRdb called clonotypes with MiXCR, one entry per CDR3 protein. Of 800,000 to 950,000 distinct CDR3 sequences in the sample, roughly 33% were seen once. The material sequenced was cultured CD8+ T cells from PBMCs, taken from culture after CMV antigen stimulation. The receptors stem from a human donor in good health (CMV status not recorded). Some clones in this sample may be carry-over from other donors' samples. Both conserved end residues are part of each CDR3. The D gene is left open where the match is weak. Some rows mark clone size as missing; the rest say once, few, many or name a class of expanded clone.

>-|-|TRBV6-2/TRBV6-3|TRBJ1-5
TGTGCCAGCGACGACTCTCTGGTAGGCAATCAGCCCCAGCATTTT
CASDDSLVGNQPQHF
>-|-|TRBV6-1|TRBJ1-3
TGTGCCAGCAGACTCCCCGCAGGAGACGACTCTGGAAACACCATATATTTT
CASRLPAGDDSGNTIYF
>-|-|TRBV20-1|TRBJ1-2
TGCAGTGCTAGAGGACGGGACAAGGGGGACTATGGCTACACCTTC
CSARGRDKGDYGYTF
>-|-|TRBV12-5|TRBJ1-1
TGTGCTAGTGGTTTGACCATACAGGGAGGAGGTACTGAAGCTTTCTTT
CASGLTIQGGGTEAFF
>many|TRBD1|TRBV7-2|TRBJ1-1
TGTGCCAGCAGCTTAGAATTAGGGACAGGGCGGACTGAAGCTTTCTTT
CASSLELGTGRTEAFF
>-|TRBD1|TRBV5-4|TRBJ1-1
TGTGCCAGCAGCAAGCCGGGACAGGGGCAAGCTAAAGCTTTCTTT
CASSKPGQGQAKAFF
>-|-|TRBV19|TRBJ2-5
TGTGCCAGTAGCCGAGGGGGGGCTAAAGAACAAGAGACCCAGTACTTC
CASSRGGAKEQETQYF
>few|-|TRBV4-1|TRBJ2-5
TGCGCCAGCAGCGGGATCGGAGCGTTGGGAGAGACCCAGTACTTC
CASSGIGALGETQYF
>-|TRBD1|TRBV10-3|TRBJ1-1
TGTGCCATCACCCTGACAGGGTCCCACACTGAAGCTTTCTTT
CAITLTGSHTEAFF
>-|TRBD2|TRBV2|TRBJ2-5
TGTGCCTGGGGGGGGAGACAAGAGACCCAGTACTTC
CAWGGRQETQYF
>few|TRBD2|TRBV7-6|TRBJ2-7
TGTGCCAGCAGTTCCGGCACTAGCGGGGCCCCTTACGAGCAGTACTTC
CASSSGTSGAPYEQYF
>once|-|TRBV7-3|TRBJ2-1
TGTGCCAGCAGCAGCTGGAATGAGCAGTTCTTC
CASSSWNEQFF